This T cell receptor beta chain was recovered during a study of Tregs in tolerant kidney transplant recipients. Recipients received nonmyeloablative bone marrow transplants from related graft donors, with transient mixed chimerism. Thawed PBMCs were FACS-sorted into unstimulated CD4+CD25+CD127- regulatory T cells, CD4+CD25- non-regulatory cells, CD4 and CD8 cells. Germline V gives CDR1 SNHLY, CDR2 FYNNEI. This CDR3 contains 16 residues. Trimming pared 7 bases from V and 8 bases from J, leaving 26 bases between. Assay: immunoSEQ multiplex PCR; the TCRdb copy retains only in-frame clones and omits some. The sample has more than 90,000 clones; approximately 93% are singletons.

The material was CD4+ T cells from blood (PBMCs), obtained 12 months after the transplant. The sequence derives from a human patient who received a combined kidney and bone marrow transplant. Some T cells may have originated in the graft donor. The chain carries TRBV2 and TRBJ1-2, with D maybe TRBD1 (6 bases). This chain's CDR3 is CASILNGQIGGWGYTF. Written as DNA, the CDR3 is TGTGCCAGCATATTGAACGGACAGATCGGAGGTTGGGGCTACACCTTC.